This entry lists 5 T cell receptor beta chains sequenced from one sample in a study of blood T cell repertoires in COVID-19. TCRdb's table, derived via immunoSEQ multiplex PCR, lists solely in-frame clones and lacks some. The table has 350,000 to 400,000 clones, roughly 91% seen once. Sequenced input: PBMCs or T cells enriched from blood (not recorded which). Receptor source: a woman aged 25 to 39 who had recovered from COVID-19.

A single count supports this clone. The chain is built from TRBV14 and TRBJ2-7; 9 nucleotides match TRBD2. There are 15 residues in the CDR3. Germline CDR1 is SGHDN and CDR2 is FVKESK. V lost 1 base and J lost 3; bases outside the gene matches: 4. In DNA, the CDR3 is TGTGCCAGCAGCCAAGGGGTTAGCGGGGGCTACGAGCAGTACTTC. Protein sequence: CASSQGVSGGYEQYF.

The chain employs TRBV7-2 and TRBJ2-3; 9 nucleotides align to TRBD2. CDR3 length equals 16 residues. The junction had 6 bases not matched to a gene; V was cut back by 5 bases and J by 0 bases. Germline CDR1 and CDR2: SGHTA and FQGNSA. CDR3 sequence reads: CASSPWTSASTDTQYF. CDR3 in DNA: TGTGCCAGCAGCCCCTGGACTAGCGCCAGCACAGATACGCAGTATTTT. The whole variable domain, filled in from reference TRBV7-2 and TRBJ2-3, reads GAGVSQSPSNKVTEKGKDVELRCDPISGHTALYWYRQSLGQGLEFLIYFQGNSAPDKSGLPSDRFSAERTGGSVSTLTIQRTQQEDSAVYLCASSPWTSASTDTQYFGPGTRLTVL.

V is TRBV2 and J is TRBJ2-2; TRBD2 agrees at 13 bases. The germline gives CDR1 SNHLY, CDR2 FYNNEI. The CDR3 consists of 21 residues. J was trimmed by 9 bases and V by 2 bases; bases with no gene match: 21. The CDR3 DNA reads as TGTGCCAGCAGTGAACGACAGCCATTGTGGGGACTAGCGGGGAGACATAGGGAGCTGTTTTTT. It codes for CASSERQPLWGLAGRHRELFF. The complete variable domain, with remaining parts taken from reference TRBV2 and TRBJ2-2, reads EPEVTQTPSHQVTQMGQEVILRCVPISNHLYFYWYRQILGQKVEFLVSFYNNEISEKSEIFDDQFSVERPDGSNFTLKIRSTKLEDSAMYFCASSERQPLWGLAGRHRELFFGEGSRLTVL.

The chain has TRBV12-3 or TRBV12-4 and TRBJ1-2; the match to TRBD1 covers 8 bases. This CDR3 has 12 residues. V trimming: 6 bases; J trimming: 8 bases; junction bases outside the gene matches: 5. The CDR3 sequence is CASRGQGWGYTF. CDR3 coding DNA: TGTGCCAGCAGAGGACAGGGATGGGGCTACACCTTC.

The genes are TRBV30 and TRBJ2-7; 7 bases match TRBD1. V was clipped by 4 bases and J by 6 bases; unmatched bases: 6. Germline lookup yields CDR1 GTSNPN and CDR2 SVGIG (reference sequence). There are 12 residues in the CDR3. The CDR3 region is CAWKGAQVEQYF. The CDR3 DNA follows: TGTGCCTGGAAGGGGGCTCAGGTCGAGCAGTACTTC.